This TCR beta chain derives from a study of blood T cell repertoires in COVID-19. About the study: T cells, B-cell-depleted T cells, or PBMCs supplied cDNA or gDNA.

Original methodology: Amplified reference gene primers provided the basis for estimating nucleated cell counts. Some clones are missing from TCRdb's copy, which holds only in-frame ones; the method was immunoSEQ multiplex PCR. D and trimming come from the DNA, and the V and J calls and clone size come from that table. The sample records about 270,000 clones, 85% being singletons. The table lists this clone with many counts. This CDR3 has 14 residues. Trimming at V came to 0 bases and at J to 6 bases, leaving 5 bases not matched to a gene. Germline loops: CDR1 SGDLS, CDR2 YYNGEE. This rearrangement joins TRBV9 to TRBJ2-7; 8 bases map to TRBD2. Sequenced: peripheral blood. The TCR comes from a woman in her 50s with active or convalescent COVID-19. This chain's CDR3 is CASSVVSGSSEQYF. DNA for the CDR3: TGTGCCAGCAGCGTAGTCAGCGGGAGTAGCGAGCAGTACTTC.